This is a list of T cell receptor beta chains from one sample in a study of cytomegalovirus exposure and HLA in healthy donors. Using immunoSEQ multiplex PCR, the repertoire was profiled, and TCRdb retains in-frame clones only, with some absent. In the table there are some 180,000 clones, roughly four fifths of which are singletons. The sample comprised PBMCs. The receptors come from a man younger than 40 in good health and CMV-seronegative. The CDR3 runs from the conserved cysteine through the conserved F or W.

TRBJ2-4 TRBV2 CASSVGQGINIQYF
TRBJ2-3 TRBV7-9 CASSLVDLETQYF
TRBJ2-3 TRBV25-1 CASSATDQGLLFGDTQYF
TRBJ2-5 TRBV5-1 CASSLGTGRETQYF
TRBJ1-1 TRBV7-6 CASSFGTAGVQRDTEAFF
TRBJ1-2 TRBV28 CASSLFAGNGYTF
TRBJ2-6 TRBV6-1 CASSHSGGANVLTF
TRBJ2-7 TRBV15 CATSRATSGRDEQYF
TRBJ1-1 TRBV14 CASSPSTGVSTEAFF
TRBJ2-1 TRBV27 CASSRGSSYNEQFF
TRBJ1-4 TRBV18 CASSPFYRATNEKLFF
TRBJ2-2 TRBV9 CASSGGQGFFTGELFF
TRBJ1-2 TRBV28 CASRQSHYGYTF
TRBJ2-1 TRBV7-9 CASSRRISGAVDLDEQFF
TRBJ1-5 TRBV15 CATSRERGSKGNQPQHF
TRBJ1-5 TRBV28 CASSPPRGQRGQPQHF
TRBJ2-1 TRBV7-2 CASALWAGEDEQFF
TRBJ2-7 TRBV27 CASRDRAEQYF
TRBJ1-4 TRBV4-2 CASSRITQGKVEKLFF
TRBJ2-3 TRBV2 CASSEIQGIPPVDTQYF
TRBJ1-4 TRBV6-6 CASSQRQGGNEKLFF
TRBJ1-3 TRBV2 CASNRLGGVAIYF
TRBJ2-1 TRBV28 CASRAGRENEQFF